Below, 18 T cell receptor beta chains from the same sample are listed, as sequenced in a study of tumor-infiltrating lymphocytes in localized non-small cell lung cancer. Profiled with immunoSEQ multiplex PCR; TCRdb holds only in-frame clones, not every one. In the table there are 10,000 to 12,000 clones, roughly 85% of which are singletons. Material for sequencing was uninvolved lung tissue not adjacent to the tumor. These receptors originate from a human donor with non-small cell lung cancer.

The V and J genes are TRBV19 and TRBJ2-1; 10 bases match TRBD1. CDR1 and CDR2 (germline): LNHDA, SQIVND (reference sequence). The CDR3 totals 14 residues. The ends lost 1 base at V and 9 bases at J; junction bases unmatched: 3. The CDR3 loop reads CASSIGTGGGEQFF. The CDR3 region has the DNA TGTGCCAGTAGTATAGGGACAGGGGGTGGTGAGCAGTTCTTC.

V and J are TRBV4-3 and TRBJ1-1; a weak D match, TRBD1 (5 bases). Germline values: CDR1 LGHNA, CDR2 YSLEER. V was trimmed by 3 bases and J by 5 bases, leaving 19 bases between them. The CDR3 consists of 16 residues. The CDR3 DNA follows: TGCGCCAGCAGCCAGGGGCAAGGGAGGGTAAGAACTGAAGCTTTCTTT. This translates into CASSQGQGRVRTEAFF.

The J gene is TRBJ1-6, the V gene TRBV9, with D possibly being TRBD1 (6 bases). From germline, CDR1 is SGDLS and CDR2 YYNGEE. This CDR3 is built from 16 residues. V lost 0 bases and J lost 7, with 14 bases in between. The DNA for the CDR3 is TGTGCCAGCAGCGTAGGGGCAGGGGCCACCAATTCACCCCTCCACTTT. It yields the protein CASSVGAGATNSPLHF. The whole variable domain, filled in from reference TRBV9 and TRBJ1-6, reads DSGVTQTPKHLITATGQRVTLRCSPRSGDLSVYWYQQSLDQGLQFLIQYYNGEERAKGNILERFSAQQFPDLHSELNLSSLELGDSALYFCASSVGAGATNSPLHFGNGTRLTVT.

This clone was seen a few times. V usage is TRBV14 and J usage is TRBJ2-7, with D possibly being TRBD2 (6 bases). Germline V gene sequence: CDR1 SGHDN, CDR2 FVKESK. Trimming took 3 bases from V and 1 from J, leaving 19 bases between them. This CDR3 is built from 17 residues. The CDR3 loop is CASSHSGPQAASYEQYF. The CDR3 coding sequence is TGTGCCAGCAGCCATAGCGGCCCACAGGCAGCATCCTACGAGCAGTACTTC.

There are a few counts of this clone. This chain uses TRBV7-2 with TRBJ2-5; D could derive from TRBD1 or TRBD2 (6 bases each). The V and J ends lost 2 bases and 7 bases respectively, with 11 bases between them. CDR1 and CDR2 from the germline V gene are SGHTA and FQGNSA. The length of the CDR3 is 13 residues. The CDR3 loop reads CASSLWGAGTQYF. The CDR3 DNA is TGTGCCAGCAGCTTATGGGGGGCGGGGACCCAGTACTTC.

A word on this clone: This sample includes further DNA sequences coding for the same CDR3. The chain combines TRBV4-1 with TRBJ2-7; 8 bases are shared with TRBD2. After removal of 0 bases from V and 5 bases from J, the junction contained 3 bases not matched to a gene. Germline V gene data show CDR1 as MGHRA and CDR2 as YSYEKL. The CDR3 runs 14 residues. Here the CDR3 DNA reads TGCGCCAGCAGCCAAGAGGGGACTAGGAACGAGCAGTACTTC. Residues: CASSQEGTRNEQYF.

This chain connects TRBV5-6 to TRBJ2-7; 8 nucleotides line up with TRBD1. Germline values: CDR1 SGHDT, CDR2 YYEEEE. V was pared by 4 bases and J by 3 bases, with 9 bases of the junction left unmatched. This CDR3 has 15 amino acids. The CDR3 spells CASSRAGGAHYEQYF. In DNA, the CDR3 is TGTGCCAGCAGCCGCGCAGGGGGCGCCCACTACGAGCAGTACTTC.

The CDR3 protein is CATSRGVWGRNEKLFF. In DNA, the CDR3 is TGTGCCACCAGCAGAGGGGTCTGGGGGCGTAATGAAAAACTGTTTTTT. The chain uses TRBV15 and TRBJ1-4; D might be TRBD1 (6 bases). The CDR3 extends over 16 amino acids. The germline CDR1 and CDR2 sequences are LNHNV and YYDKDF (reference sequence). With 1 base removed from V and 4 bases from J, the gap between germline ends came to 13 bases.

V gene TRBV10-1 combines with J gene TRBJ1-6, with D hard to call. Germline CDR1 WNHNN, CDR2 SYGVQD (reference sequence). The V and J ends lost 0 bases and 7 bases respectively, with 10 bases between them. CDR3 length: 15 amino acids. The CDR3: CASSESNGRNSPLHF. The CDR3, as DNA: TGCGCCAGCAGTGAGTCGAACGGACGCAATTCACCCCTCCACTTT.

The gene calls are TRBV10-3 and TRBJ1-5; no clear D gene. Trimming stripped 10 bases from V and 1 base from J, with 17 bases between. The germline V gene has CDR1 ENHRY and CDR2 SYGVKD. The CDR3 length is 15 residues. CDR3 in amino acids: CATASGTGSNQPQHF. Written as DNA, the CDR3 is TGTGCCACCGCCAGCGGTACTGGGAGCAATCAGCCCCAGCATTTT.

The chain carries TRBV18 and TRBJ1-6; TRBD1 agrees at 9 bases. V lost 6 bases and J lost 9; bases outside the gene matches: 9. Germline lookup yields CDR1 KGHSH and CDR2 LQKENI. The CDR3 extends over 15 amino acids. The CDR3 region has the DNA TGTGCCAGCTCTCCAGGGGGACAGGGCTCTTCACCCCTCCACTTT. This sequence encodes CASSPGGQGSSPLHF.

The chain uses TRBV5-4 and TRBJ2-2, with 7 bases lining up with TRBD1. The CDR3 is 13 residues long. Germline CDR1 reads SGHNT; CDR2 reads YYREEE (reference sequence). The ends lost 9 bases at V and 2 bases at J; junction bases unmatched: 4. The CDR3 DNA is TGTGCCACGACAGGGAGAAACACCGGGGAGCTGTTTTTT. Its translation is CATTGRNTGELFF.

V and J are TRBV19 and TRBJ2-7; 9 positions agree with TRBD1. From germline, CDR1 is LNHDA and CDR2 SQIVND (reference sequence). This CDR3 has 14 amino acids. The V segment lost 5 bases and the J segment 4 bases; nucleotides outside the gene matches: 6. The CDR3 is CASSARDRAYEQYF. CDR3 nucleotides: TGTGCCAGTAGTGCCCGGGACAGGGCGTACGAGCAGTACTTC.

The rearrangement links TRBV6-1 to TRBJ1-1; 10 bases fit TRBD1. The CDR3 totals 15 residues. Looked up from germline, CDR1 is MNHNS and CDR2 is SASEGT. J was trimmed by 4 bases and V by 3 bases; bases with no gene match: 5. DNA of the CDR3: TGTGCCAGCAGTGATCCCGGACAGGGGGGCACTGAAGCTTTCTTT. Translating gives CASSDPGQGGTEAFF.

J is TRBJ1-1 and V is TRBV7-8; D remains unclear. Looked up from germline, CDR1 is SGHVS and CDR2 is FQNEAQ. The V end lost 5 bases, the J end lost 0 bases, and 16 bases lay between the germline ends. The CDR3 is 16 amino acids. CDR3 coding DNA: TGTGCCAGCAGCCCGCCCTTGCGGTCCATGAACACTGAAGCTTTCTTT. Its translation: CASSPPLRSMNTEAFF.

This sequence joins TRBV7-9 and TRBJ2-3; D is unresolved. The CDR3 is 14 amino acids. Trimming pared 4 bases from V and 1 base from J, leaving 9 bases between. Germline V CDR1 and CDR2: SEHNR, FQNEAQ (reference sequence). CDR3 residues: CASSSSDGTDTQYF. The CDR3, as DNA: TGTGCCAGCAGCTCTTCCGACGGCACAGATACGCAGTATTTT.

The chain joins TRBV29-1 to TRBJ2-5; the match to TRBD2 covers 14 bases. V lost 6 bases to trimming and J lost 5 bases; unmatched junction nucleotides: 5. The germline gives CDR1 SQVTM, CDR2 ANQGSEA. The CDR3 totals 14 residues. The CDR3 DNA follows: TGCAGCGTGGGGACTAGCGGGGGAGTTGAGACCCAGTACTTC. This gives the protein CSVGTSGGVETQYF.

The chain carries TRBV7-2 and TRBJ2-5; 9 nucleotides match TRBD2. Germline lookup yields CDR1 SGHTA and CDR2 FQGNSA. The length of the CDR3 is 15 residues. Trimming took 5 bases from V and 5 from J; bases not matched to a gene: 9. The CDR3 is CASSPRTSAGETQYF. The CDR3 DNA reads TGTGCCAGCAGCCCGCGGACTAGCGCGGGGGAGACCCAGTACTTC.